One sample yielded the 5 T cell receptor beta chains listed below, sequenced in a study of cytomegalovirus exposure and HLA in healthy donors. PCR involved 60 Vbeta and 13 Jbeta primers. The method was immunoSEQ multiplex PCR; TCRdb's version includes in-frame clones alone and lacks a portion of them. The profile shows some 100,000 clones, roughly 70% of them singletons. The sequencing input was PBMCs. Receptors were obtained from a man in his forties in good health and CMV-seronegative.

This clone was recorded a few times. The chain is built from TRBV6-5 and TRBJ1-5; tentative D call: TRBD1 (5 bases). The germline V gene has CDR1 MNHEY and CDR2 SVGAGI. This CDR3 is built from 13 residues. Between the trimmed V and J ends, which lost 7 bases and 6 bases, there was a span of 13 bases. The CDR3 DNA sequence: TGTGCCAGCAATAGGGGAGGGCCTCAGCCCCAGCATTTT. This gives the protein CASNRGGPQPQHF.

The V and J genes are TRBV4-1 and TRBJ2-1; 8 bases map to TRBD1. V gave up 0 bases and J gave up 4 bases; unmatched junction bases: 5. Per the germline V gene, CDR1 is MGHRA and CDR2 is YSYEKL. This CDR3 spans 16 amino acids. The chain's CDR3 is CASSQDAGGEYNEQFF. The CDR3 DNA reads TGCGCCAGCAGCCAAGATGCAGGGGGCGAATACAATGAGCAGTTCTTC.

This chain joins TRBV7-8 and TRBJ1-5; D perhaps matches TRBD1 (6 bases). Trimming left V 5 bases short and J 3 bases short, with 14 bases between. The CDR3 consists of 15 residues. Germline CDR1 reads SGHVS; CDR2 reads FQNEAQ. The DNA for the CDR3 is TGTGCCAGCAGCATAGGGGACACTAACAATCAGCCCCAGCATTTT. Amino acid sequence: CASSIGDTNNQPQHF.

The chain joins TRBV15 to TRBJ2-1; 10 bases match TRBD2. CDR1 LNHNV and CDR2 YYDKDF come from the germline V gene (reference sequence). V lost 0 bases and J lost 7; bases outside the gene matches: 6. The CDR3 is 16 residues long. CDR3 protein: CATSREKRGGQNEQFF. The CDR3 bases are TGTGCCACCAGCAGAGAGAAGCGGGGGGGCCAGAATGAGCAGTTCTTC.

The V gene is TRBV18, the J gene TRBJ2-2; tentatively, D is TRBD2 (6 bases). This CDR3 contains 18 residues. V dropped 3 bases and J dropped 0 bases, with 17 bases sitting between them. Germline CDR1 is KGHSH and CDR2 is LQKENI. CDR3 coding DNA: TGTGCCAGCTCACCTCCAGCGGGTCGGCCTGCGAACACCGGGGAGCTGTTTTTT. The encoded protein is CASSPPAGRPANTGELFF.